This T cell receptor (beta chain) was recorded in a study of blood T cell repertoires in COVID-19. Whole-study context: Acute and convalescent COVID-19 samples came from the United States, Italy and Spain. The cDNA or gDNA used as material had been derived from T cells, B-cell-depleted T cells, or PBMCs.

Original processing notes: Amplification with reference gene primers provided the estimates of nucleated cell counts. Assay: immunoSEQ multiplex PCR; the TCRdb copy retains only in-frame clones and omits some. V, J and clone size reflect that table, while D and trimming were determined from the DNA. The sample records hundreds of thousands of clones, roughly 87% being singletons. Germline CDR1 reads SGHNT; CDR2 reads YYREEE (reference sequence). The CDR3 is 18 residues long. V dropped 2 bases and J dropped 0 bases, with 21 bases sitting between them. The source is a woman in her late teens or twenties who had recovered from COVID-19. Sequencing was done on a sample of peripheral blood. V and J are TRBV5-4 and TRBJ2-7; D unresolved. The CDR3 loop reads CASSLRQTARSFSYEQYF. The CDR3 bases are TGTGCCAGCAGCTTACGGCAAACGGCCAGGTCGTTCTCCTACGAGCAGTACTTC.